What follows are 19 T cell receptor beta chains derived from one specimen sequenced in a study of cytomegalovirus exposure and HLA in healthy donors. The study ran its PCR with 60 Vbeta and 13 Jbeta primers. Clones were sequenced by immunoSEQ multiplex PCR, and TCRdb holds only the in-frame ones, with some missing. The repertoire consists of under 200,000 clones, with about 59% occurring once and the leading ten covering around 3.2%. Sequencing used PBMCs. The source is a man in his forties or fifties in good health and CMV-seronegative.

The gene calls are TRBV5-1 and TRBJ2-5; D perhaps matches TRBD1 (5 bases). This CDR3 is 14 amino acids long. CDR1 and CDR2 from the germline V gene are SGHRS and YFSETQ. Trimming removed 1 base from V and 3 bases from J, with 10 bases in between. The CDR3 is CASSLQGREETQYF. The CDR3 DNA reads TGCGCCAGCAGCTTGCAGGGTCGTGAAGAGACCCAGTACTTC.

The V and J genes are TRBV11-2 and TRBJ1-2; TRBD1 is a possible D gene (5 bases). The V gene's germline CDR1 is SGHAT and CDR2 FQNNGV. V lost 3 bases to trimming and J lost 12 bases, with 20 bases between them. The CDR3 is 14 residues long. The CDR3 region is CASSLGGGSEGHTF. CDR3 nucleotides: TGTGCCAGCAGCTTGGGCGGGGGGTCGGAGGGCCACACCTTC.

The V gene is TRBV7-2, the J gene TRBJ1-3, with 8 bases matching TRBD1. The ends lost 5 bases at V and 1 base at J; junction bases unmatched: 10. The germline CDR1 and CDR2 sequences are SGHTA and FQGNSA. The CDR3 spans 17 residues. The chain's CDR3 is CASSLRTGMLSGNTIYF. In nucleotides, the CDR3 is TGTGCCAGCAGCCTTAGGACAGGGATGCTGTCTGGAAACACCATATATTTT.

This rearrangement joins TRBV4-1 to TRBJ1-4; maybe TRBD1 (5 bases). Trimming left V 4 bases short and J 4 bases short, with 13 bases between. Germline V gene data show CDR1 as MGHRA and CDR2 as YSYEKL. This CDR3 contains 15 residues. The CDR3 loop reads CASSPLPGRNEKLFF. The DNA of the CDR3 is TGCGCCAGCAGCCCCCTCCCAGGGCGTAATGAAAAACTGTTTTTT.

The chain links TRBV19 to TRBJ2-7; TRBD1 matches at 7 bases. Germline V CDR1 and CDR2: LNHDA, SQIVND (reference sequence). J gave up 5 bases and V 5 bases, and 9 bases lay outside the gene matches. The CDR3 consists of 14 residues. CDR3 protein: CASSRFDRDHEQYF. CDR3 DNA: TGTGCCAGTAGTCGGTTCGACAGGGACCACGAGCAGTACTTC. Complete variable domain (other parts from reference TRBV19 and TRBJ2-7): DGGITQSPKYLFRKEGQNVTLSCEQNLNHDAMYWYRQDPGQGLRLIYYSQIVNDFQKGDIAEGYSVSREKKESFPLTVTSAQKNPTAFYLCASSRFDRDHEQYFGPGTRLTVT.

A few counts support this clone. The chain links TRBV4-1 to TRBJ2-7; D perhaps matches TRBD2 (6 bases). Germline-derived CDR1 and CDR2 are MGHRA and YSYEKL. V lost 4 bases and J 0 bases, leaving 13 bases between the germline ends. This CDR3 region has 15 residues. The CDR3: CASSLGEAGSYEQYF. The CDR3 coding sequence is TGCGCCAGCAGCCTTGGGGAAGCGGGCTCCTACGAGCAGTACTTC.

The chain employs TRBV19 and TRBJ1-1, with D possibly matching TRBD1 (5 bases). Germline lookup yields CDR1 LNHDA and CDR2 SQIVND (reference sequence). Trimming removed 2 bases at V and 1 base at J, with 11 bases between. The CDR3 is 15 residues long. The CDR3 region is CASSIQGLRNTEAFF. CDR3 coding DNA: TGTGCCAGTAGTATACAGGGTTTGCGGAACACTGAAGCTTTCTTT.

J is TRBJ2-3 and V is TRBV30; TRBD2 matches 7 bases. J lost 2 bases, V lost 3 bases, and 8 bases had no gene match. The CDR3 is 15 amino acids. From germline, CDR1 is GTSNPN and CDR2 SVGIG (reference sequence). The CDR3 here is CAWRGGAPNTDTQYF. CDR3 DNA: TGTGCCTGGAGGGGAGGGGCCCCCAACACAGATACGCAGTATTTT. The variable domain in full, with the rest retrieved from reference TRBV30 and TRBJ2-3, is SQTIHQWPATLVQPVGSPLSLECTVEGTSNPNLYWYRQAAGRGLQLLFYSVGIGQISSEVPQNLSASRPQDRQFILSSKKLLLSDSGFYLCAWRGGAPNTDTQYFGPGTRLTVL.

The CDR3 sequence is CASNQGNDYEQYF. The CDR3 coding sequence is TGTGCCAGCAATCAGGGGAACGACTACGAGCAGTACTTC. This chain uses TRBV28 with TRBJ2-7; weak D call: TRBD1 (6 bases). Per germline, CDR1 MDHEN and CDR2 SYDVKM. Trimming stripped 7 bases from V and 3 bases from J, with 13 bases between. The length of the CDR3 is 13 residues.

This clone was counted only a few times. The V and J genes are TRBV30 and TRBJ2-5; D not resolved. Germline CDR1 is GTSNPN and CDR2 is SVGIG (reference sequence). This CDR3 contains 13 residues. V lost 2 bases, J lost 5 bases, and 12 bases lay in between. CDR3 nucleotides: TGTGCCTGGAGTCCCCGTGGAGTGGAGACCCAGTACTTC. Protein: CAWSPRGVETQYF. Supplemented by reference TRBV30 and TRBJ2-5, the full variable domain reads SQTIHQWPATLVQPVGSPLSLECTVEGTSNPNLYWYRQAAGRGLQLLFYSVGIGQISSEVPQNLSASRPQDRQFILSSKKLLLSDSGFYLCAWSPRGVETQYFGPGTRLLVL.

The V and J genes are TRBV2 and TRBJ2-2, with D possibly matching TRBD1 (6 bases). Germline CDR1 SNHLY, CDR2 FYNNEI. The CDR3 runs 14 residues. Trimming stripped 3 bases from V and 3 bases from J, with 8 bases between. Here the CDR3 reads CASSDRGYTGELFF. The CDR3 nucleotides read TGTGCCAGCAGTGACAGGGGTTACACCGGGGAGCTGTTTTTT.

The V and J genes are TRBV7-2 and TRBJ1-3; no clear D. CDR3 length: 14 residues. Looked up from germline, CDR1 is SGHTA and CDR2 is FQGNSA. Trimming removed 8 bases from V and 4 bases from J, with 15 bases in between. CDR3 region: CASSRALLGNTIYF. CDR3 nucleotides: TGTGCCAGCTCACGTGCTCTACTCGGAAACACCATATATTTT.

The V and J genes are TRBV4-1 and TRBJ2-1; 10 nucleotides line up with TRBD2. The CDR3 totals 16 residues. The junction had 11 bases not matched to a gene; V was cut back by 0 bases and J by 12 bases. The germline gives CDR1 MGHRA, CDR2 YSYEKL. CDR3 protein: CASSQDTSGGAARQFF. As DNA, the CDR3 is TGCGCCAGCAGCCAAGATACGAGCGGGGGGGCCGCTAGGCAGTTCTTC.

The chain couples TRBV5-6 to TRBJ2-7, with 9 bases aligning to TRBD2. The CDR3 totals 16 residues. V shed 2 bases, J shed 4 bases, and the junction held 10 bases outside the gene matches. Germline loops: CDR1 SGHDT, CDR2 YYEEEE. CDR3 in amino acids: CASSFRSAGGVYEQYF. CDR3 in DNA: TGTGCCAGCAGCTTCCGTTCCGCGGGGGGGGTATACGAGCAGTACTTC.

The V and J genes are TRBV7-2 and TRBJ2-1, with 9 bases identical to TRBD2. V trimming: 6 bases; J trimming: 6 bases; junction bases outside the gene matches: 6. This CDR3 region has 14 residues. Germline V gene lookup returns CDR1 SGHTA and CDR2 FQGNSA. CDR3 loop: CASSPSGKSNEQFF. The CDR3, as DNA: TGTGCCAGCAGTCCTAGCGGGAAGAGCAATGAGCAGTTCTTC. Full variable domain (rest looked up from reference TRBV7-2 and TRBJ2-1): GAGVSQSPSNKVTEKGKDVELRCDPISGHTALYWYRQSLGQGLEFLIYFQGNSAPDKSGLPSDRFSAERTGGSVSTLTIQRTQQEDSAVYLCASSPSGKSNEQFFGPGTRLTVL.

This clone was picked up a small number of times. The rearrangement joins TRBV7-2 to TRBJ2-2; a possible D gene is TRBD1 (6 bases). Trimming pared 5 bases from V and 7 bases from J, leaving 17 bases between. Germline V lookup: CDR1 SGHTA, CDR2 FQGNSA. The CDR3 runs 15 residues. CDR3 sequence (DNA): TGTGCCAGCAGCCCGGTTGTGGGGGCCGTCGGGGAGCTGTTTTTT. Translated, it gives CASSPVVGAVGELFF.

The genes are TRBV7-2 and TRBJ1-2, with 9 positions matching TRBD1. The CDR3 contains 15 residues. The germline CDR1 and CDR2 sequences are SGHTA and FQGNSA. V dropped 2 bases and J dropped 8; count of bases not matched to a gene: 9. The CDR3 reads CASSLNRDRASGYTF. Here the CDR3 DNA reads TGTGCCAGCAGCTTAAACCGGGACAGGGCCTCCGGCTACACCTTC.

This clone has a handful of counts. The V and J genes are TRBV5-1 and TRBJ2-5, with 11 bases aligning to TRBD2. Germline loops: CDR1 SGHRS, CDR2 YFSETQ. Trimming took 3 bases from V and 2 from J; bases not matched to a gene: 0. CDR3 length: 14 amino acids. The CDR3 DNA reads TGCGCCAGCAGCTGGACTAGCGGGCAAGAGACCCAGTACTTC. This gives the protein CASSWTSGQETQYF.

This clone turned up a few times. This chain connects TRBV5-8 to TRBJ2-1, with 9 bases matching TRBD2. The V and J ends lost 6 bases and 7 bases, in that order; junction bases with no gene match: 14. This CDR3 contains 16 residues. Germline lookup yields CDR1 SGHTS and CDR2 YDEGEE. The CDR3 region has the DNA TGTGCCAGCACCCTCCTCAGGCTAGCGGGATTTAATGAGCAGTTCTTC. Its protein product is CASTLLRLAGFNEQFF.